These 17 T cell receptor beta chains were all obtained from the same sample, sequenced in a study of beta chain features in type 1 diabetes. Their recognized antigens are unknown. Study-level results: Shorter TCRB CDR3s, moderately but significantly so, were found in Type 1 diabetes patients in all four CD4+ subsets.

Since all of the isolated RNA was reverse transcribed, expressed TCRB transcripts were what got sequenced. Clones were read by immunoSEQ multiplex PCR, and TCRdb kept only the in-frame ones, dropping some. There are about 340,000 clones in the sample; approximately 12% occur only once, and 0.015% lies in the top ten. Material: naive CD4+ T cells from blood. The receptors were gathered from a woman younger than 35 with type 1 diabetes.

This clone was found a few times. The rearrangement links TRBV27 to TRBJ2-3; TRBD2 agrees at 11 bases. The CDR3 has 17 amino acids. The germline V gene encodes CDR1 MNHEY and CDR2 SMNVEV (reference sequence). V shed 4 bases and J 3 bases; nucleotides not matched to a gene: 9. The DNA of the CDR3 is TGTGCCAGCAGTTCGAGACGACTAGCGGGAAGTACAGATACGCAGTATTTT. It encodes CASSSRRLAGSTDTQYF.

The rearrangement links TRBV27 to TRBJ2-4; the D is unclear. V lost 0 bases, J lost 4 bases, and 10 bases lay in between. Germline V gene sequence: CDR1 MNHEY, CDR2 SMNVEV (reference sequence). The CDR3 loop spans 15 amino acids. CDR3 sequence: CASSLSAGLKNIQYF. The CDR3 nucleotides are TGTGCCAGCAGTTTATCGGCAGGCCTTAAAAACATTCAGTACTTC.

This clone was observed a few times. The J gene is TRBJ2-2, the V gene TRBV30; no clear D gene. The V gene's germline CDR1 is GTSNPN and CDR2 SVGIG (reference sequence). The CDR3 is 11 residues long. V was cut by 2 bases and J by 6 bases, with 4 bases left in between. CDR3 sequence: CAWSPAGELFF. CDR3 nucleotides: TGTGCCTGGAGTCCCGCCGGGGAGCTGTTTTTT.

The table lists this clone with a few counts. This sequence joins TRBV10-3 and TRBJ1-5, with 8 bases identical to TRBD1. Germline CDR1 ENHRY, CDR2 SYGVKD. V trimming: 2 bases; J trimming: 4 bases; junction bases outside the gene matches: 4. The CDR3 runs 15 residues. CDR3 DNA: TGTGCCATCAGTGAGAGGACAGGGACAAATCAGCCCCAGCATTTT. Translated: CAISERTGTNQPQHF.

The table lists this clone with a few counts. V gene TRBV7-3 combines with J gene TRBJ2-3; D is ambiguous. The length of the CDR3 is 14 residues. V gave up 4 bases and J gave up 0 bases, with 8 bases separating them. CDR1 and CDR2 from the germline V gene are SGHTA and FQGTGA. The CDR3 sequence: CASSSGSSTDTQYF. The CDR3 DNA is TGTGCCAGCAGCTCAGGTTCTAGCACAGATACGCAGTATTTT.

In its sample, this clone was seen a few times. The rearrangement uses TRBV30 and TRBJ2-1; 12 nucleotides match TRBD2. This CDR3 contains 17 residues. V lost 7 bases to trimming and J lost 1 base; unmatched junction nucleotides: 11. CDR1 and CDR2 from the germline V gene are GTSNPN and SVGIG (reference sequence). The CDR3 nucleotides are TGTGCCTTACTAGCGGGAGGTAGAGTTACGTCCTACAATGAGCAGTTCTTC. Its translation is CALLAGGRVTSYNEQFF.

The chain is built from TRBV2 and TRBJ2-5, with 7 bases matching TRBD1. The V gene end was trimmed by 6 bases and the J gene end by 5 bases; junction bases not matched to a gene: 12. The V gene's germline CDR1 is SNHLY and CDR2 FYNNEI. The CDR3 totals 15 residues. The CDR3 loop reads CASSERETGLETQYF. The CDR3 nucleotides read TGTGCCAGCAGCGAGAGGGAGACAGGGTTGGAGACCCAGTACTTC.

To note about this clone: This same CDR3 is encoded by further DNA sequences in the sample. This rearrangement joins TRBV30 to TRBJ2-2; D not certain. In germline, CDR1 is GTSNPN, CDR2 SVGIG (reference sequence). Trimming removed 3 bases at V and 0 bases at J, with 5 bases between. The CDR3 totals 13 residues. For the CDR3, the DNA is TGTGCCTGGAGAGCCCCGAACACCGGGGAGCTGTTTTTT. This encodes CAWRAPNTGELFF.

This clone was seen only a few times. This chain connects TRBV2 to TRBJ2-3, with 8 bases that match TRBD2. This CDR3 region has 16 residues. Germline V gene data show CDR1 as SNHLY and CDR2 as FYNNEI. V gave up 6 bases and J gave up 4 bases; unmatched junction bases: 12. For the CDR3, the DNA is TGTGCCAGCAGGGATCCCAGCGGGAGTTCCCCAGATACGCAGTATTTT. Translation: CASRDPSGSSPDTQYF.

This clone has only a few counts. The chain couples TRBV11-2 to TRBJ2-5; no reliable D call. Trimming took 1 base from V and 1 from J, leaving 10 bases between them. CDR1 is SGHAT, CDR2 FQNNGV, per germline. The CDR3 loop spans 15 amino acids. The CDR3 is CASSLGGGTQETQYF. The CDR3 DNA sequence: TGTGCCAGCAGCTTAGGCGGCGGAACCCAAGAGACCCAGTACTTC.

This chain links TRBV28 with TRBJ2-3, with a possible D match to TRBD2 (5 bases). The V end was cut by 7 bases, the J end by 2 bases, with 10 bases between. The CDR3 runs 13 residues. Germline V lookup: CDR1 MDHEN, CDR2 SYDVKM. The CDR3: CASTPADTDTQYF. CDR3 DNA sequence: TGTGCCAGCACCCCAGCGGACACAGATACGCAGTATTTT.

The chain combines TRBV20-1 with TRBJ1-1, with D tentatively TRBD1 (5 bases). CDR1 and CDR2 (germline): DFQATT, SNEGSKA (reference sequence). CDR3 size: 11 residues. The germline V and J ends were trimmed by 4 bases and 5 bases, with 8 bases remaining between them. Here the CDR3 reads CSANYRTEAFF. The CDR3 bases are TGCAGTGCTAACTACAGGACTGAAGCTTTCTTT.

The rearrangement joins TRBV5-4 to TRBJ2-2, with 7 bases that match TRBD2. CDR1 and CDR2 (germline): SGHNT, YYREEE (reference sequence). The ends lost 0 bases at V and 7 bases at J; junction bases unmatched: 6. The CDR3 covers 15 residues. The CDR3 DNA reads TGTGCCAGCAGCTTGGCTAGCGGTCCCCGCGGGGAGCTGTTTTTT. Its translation is CASSLASGPRGELFF.

A few counts support this clone. The V call is TRBV7-2, the J call TRBJ2-7, with TRBD2 identical over 11 bases. Germline V gene sequence: CDR1 SGHTA, CDR2 FQGNSA. The V gene end was trimmed by 4 bases and the J gene end by 4 bases; junction bases not matched to a gene: 6. There are 15 residues in the CDR3. The CDR3 coding sequence is TGTGCCAGCAGCTCGTTTGGGACTAGCGGTTACGAGCAGTACTTC. Protein: CASSSFGTSGYEQYF.

The chain links TRBV29-1 to TRBJ2-3, with a weak D call TRBD1 (5 bases). V was pared by 6 bases and J by 2 bases, with 12 bases between. Per germline, CDR1 SQVTM and CDR2 ANQGSEA. This CDR3 contains 13 residues. Written as DNA, the CDR3 is TGCAGCGTCAGGGTTTTTAACACAGATACGCAGTATTTT. This codes for CSVRVFNTDTQYF.

This chain connects TRBV9 to TRBJ1-3, with D possibly matching TRBD1 (5 bases). Germline V CDR1 and CDR2: SGDLS, YYNGEE. This CDR3 comprises 17 residues. The V and J ends lost 0 bases and 2 bases respectively, with 15 bases between them. The CDR3 sequence: CASSVESGWNAGNTIYF. Written as DNA, the CDR3 is TGTGCCAGCAGCGTAGAGTCAGGGTGGAATGCTGGAAACACCATATATTTT.

The chain combines TRBV4-3 with TRBJ1-1; D is ambiguous. Deletions cut 1 base from V and 1 base from J, with 10 bases between. The CDR3 is made up of 15 amino acids. Looked up from germline, CDR1 is LGHNA and CDR2 is YSLEER. CDR3 DNA sequence: TGCGCCAGCAGCCAAGCCGACCCGGGGAACACTGAAGCTTTCTTT. Its translation: CASSQADPGNTEAFF.